This T cell receptor (beta chain) was profiled in a study of T cell changes during pregnancy in multiple sclerosis. Method: immunoSEQ multiplex PCR; TCRdb's copy keeps in-frame clones and lacks some. The table lists 50,000 to 65,000 clones, about 91% of them singletons. The CDR3 consists of 13 residues. Germline CDR1 LNHDA, CDR2 SQIVND (reference sequence). V lost 0 bases and J 9 bases, leaving 6 bases between the germline ends. The chain has TRBV19 and TRBJ1-6; the D is unclear. The TCR sequence derives from a female donor with multiple sclerosis, enrolled in a pregnancy study. The specimen was CD4+ T cells from peripheral blood mononuclear cells, collected in the first trimester of pregnancy. In nucleotides, the CDR3 is TGTGCCAGTAGTATAGATACTGTTTCACCCCTCCACTTT. Protein product: CASSIDTVSPLHF. The full variable domain, completed using reference TRBV19 and TRBJ1-6, is DGGITQSPKYLFRKEGQNVTLSCEQNLNHDAMYWYRQDPGQGLRLIYYSQIVNDFQKGDIAEGYSVSREKKESFPLTVTSAQKNPTAFYLCASSIDTVSPLHFGNGTRLTVT.